The 25 T cell receptor beta chains below come from one sample, sequenced in a study of response to subunit inactivated influenza vaccine. TCRdb processed the RT-PCR reads anew with MiXCR; each CDR3 protein has one entry. Seen here are about 620,000 distinct CDR3 sequences, approximately 10% observed once, and the top ten hold 8% to 13%. The sample was also reused in another study, on T cells expressing NK-cell markers. That paper states: Scientists made TCR beta cDNA using 5'RACE template switching with UMIs.

The sample here was PBMCs from blood, taken on the day of vaccination. All receptors come from a man aged 50 to 60 who received an inactivated influenza vaccine.

The V and J genes are TRBV18 and TRBJ2-6; unclear D gene. The CDR3 length is 17 residues. Germline V gene data show CDR1 as KGHSH and CDR2 as LQKENI. The V and J ends lost 4 bases and 0 bases respectively, with 13 bases between them. In DNA form, the CDR3 reads TGTGCCAGCTCACTATACGGACGGACCTCTGGGGCCAACGTCCTGACTTTC. Amino acid sequence: CASSLYGRTSGANVLTF.

V and J are TRBV5-1 and TRBJ2-1, with 14 bases that match TRBD2. Germline loops: CDR1 SGHRS, CDR2 YFSETQ. V shed 3 bases, J shed 8 bases, and the junction held 7 bases outside the gene matches. This CDR3 region has 16 residues. CDR3 in amino acids: CASSSTRTSGGHEQFF. CDR3 nucleotides: TGCGCCAGCAGCTCAACCAGGACTAGCGGGGGGCATGAGCAGTTCTTC.

This clonotype was observed a few times. The chain links TRBV7-6 to TRBJ2-7; no clear D. Looked up from germline, CDR1 is SGHVS and CDR2 is FNYEAQ. V shed 4 bases and J shed 0 bases, with 22 bases lying between them. The CDR3 runs to 18 residues. CDR3 sequence (DNA): TGTGCCAGCAGCTCTACCCCCTGGGTAGCTCCCAGCTCCTACGAGCAGTACTTC. Amino acid sequence: CASSSTPWVAPSSYEQYF. The full variable domain, its missing parts supplied by reference TRBV7-6 and TRBJ2-7, is GAGVSQSPRYKVTKRGQDVALRCDPISGHVSLYWYRQALGQGPEFLTYFNYEAQQDKSGLPNDRFSAERPEGSISTLTIQRTEQRDSAMYRCASSSTPWVAPSSYEQYFGPGTRLTVT.

The genes are TRBV11-3 and TRBJ2-2; D unresolved. The CDR3 is 13 residues long. The germline CDR1 and CDR2 sequences are SGHNT and YENEEA. The V gene lost 5 bases and the J gene lost 6 bases, with 10 bases spanning the gap. As DNA, the CDR3 is TGTGCCAGCAGCGCCCGGTGGGCCGGGGAGCTGTTTTTT. Protein: CASSARWAGELFF.

This clonotype was seen a few times. The V call is TRBV9, the J call TRBJ2-1; 14 nucleotides agree with TRBD2. The V and J ends lost 3 bases and 3 bases, in that order; junction bases with no gene match: 2. CDR1 and CDR2 (germline): SGDLS, YYNGEE. This CDR3 region has 16 residues. DNA for the CDR3: TGTGCCAGCAGCGGAGGGACTAGCGGGAGCTACAATGAGCAGTTCTTC. Translation gives CASSGGTSGSYNEQFF.

This chain uses TRBV5-1 with TRBJ2-1; 9 bases align to TRBD2. Per the germline V gene, CDR1 is SGHRS and CDR2 is YFSETQ. Trimming cost V 0 bases and J 8 bases; bases outside gene matches: 9. The CDR3 has 16 residues. The chain's CDR3 is CASSLGGGGAWDEQFF. CDR3 in DNA: TGCGCCAGCAGCTTGGGCGGCGGGGGGGCGTGGGATGAGCAGTTCTTC.

This clonotype was seen ten or more times. The V call is TRBV20-1, the J call TRBJ2-5; weak D call: TRBD2 (6 bases). Per the germline V gene, CDR1 is DFQATT and CDR2 is SNEGSKA (reference sequence). This CDR3 has 16 residues. V lost 1 base, J lost 0 bases, and 15 bases lay in between. The CDR3 DNA reads as TGCAGTGCTAGAGCTGGAGAACGGGGGTACCAAGAGACCCAGTACTTC. This sequence encodes CSARAGERGYQETQYF.

This clonotype was seen only a few times. V usage is TRBV20-1 and J usage is TRBJ2-1; 10 bases line up with TRBD1. Germline CDR1 DFQATT, CDR2 SNEGSKA (reference sequence). With V trimmed by 0 bases and J by 12 bases, 14 bases remained unmatched. This CDR3 comprises 16 residues. CDR3 DNA: TGCAGTGCTAGAGATGGAGGGACAGGGGATGTAGTCAGGCAGTTCTTC. This gives the protein CSARDGGTGDVVRQFF.

In its sample, this clonotype was seen many times. This chain connects TRBV20-1 to TRBJ2-1; D might be TRBD2 (5 bases). This CDR3 is 12 amino acids long. The germline V and J ends were trimmed by 3 bases and 9 bases, with 12 bases remaining between them. Germline values: CDR1 DFQATT, CDR2 SNEGSKA (reference sequence). CDR3 in DNA: TGCAGTGCTAGGGCTAGCCTCCGTGAGCAGTTCTTC. The encoded protein is CSARASLREQFF.

This clonotype came up many times. CDR3 protein: CASSSGQTQETQYF. CDR3 nucleotide sequence: TGCGCCAGCAGCTCCGGACAGACACAAGAGACCCAGTACTTC. The chain links TRBV5-1 to TRBJ2-5; perhaps TRBD1 as D (6 bases). The CDR3 runs 14 residues. V lost 3 bases to trimming and J lost 2 bases, with 11 bases between them. Germline values: CDR1 SGHRS, CDR2 YFSETQ.

A few counts support this clonotype. The V call is TRBV4-3, the J call TRBJ2-5, with 7 positions matching TRBD2. There are 17 residues in the CDR3. V lost 3 bases, J lost 5 bases, and 15 bases stayed unmatched. Germline-derived CDR1 and CDR2 are LGHNA and YSLEER. The CDR3 spells CASSHDIIAGAKETQYF. For the CDR3, the DNA is TGCGCCAGCAGCCATGACATTATAGCGGGCGCGAAGGAGACCCAGTACTTC.

This clonotype was observed a few times. In DNA form, the CDR3 reads TGTGCCAGCAGTTTCGCGGGAGGGAGCACAGATACGCAGTATTTT. This gives the protein CASSFAGGSTDTQYF. The chain uses TRBV12-3 or TRBV12-4 and TRBJ2-3, with TRBD2 matching over 9 bases. The V segment lost 3 bases and the J segment 0 bases; nucleotides outside the gene matches: 1. This CDR3 is built from 15 residues.

The chain carries TRBV29-1 and TRBJ2-7, with D possibly being TRBD1 or TRBD2 (5 bases each). In germline, CDR1 is SQVTM, CDR2 ANQGSEA. This CDR3 comprises 12 residues. With 4 bases removed from V and 7 bases from J, the gap between germline ends came to 14 bases. In DNA form, the CDR3 reads TGCAGCGTTGTGACGGGGCGAGGGGAGCAGTACTTC. This sequence encodes CSVVTGRGEQYF.

Comment on this clonotype: An end of the junction differs from the germline gene, which may be a read error. DNA of the CDR3: TGTGCCATCAGCCCACTAGCGGGAGCTGAAGATACGCACTATTTT. It is translated as CAISPLAGAEDTHYF. V is TRBV10-3 and J is TRBJ2-3, with 11 bases identical to TRBD2. The V gene's germline CDR1 is ENHRY and CDR2 SYGVKD. CDR3 size: 15 residues.

This clonotype was found a few times. The CDR3 region is CASRGQGGIYEQYF. The CDR3 DNA is TGTGCCAGCAGGGGACAGGGGGGCATCTACGAGCAGTACTTC. The J gene is TRBJ2-7, the V gene TRBV2, with 11 bases identical to TRBD1. This CDR3 spans 14 amino acids. The junction had 4 bases not matched to a gene; V was cut back by 6 bases and J by 3 bases. Per germline, CDR1 SNHLY and CDR2 FYNNEI.

This clonotype was seen a few times. The J gene is TRBJ2-1, the V gene TRBV29-1; the D gene is possibly TRBD2 (6 bases). CDR3 size: 14 residues. The germline V and J ends were trimmed by 4 bases and 4 bases, with 14 bases remaining between them. The germline CDR1 and CDR2 sequences are SQVTM and ANQGSEA. This CDR3 reads CSVGGLARYNEQFF. CDR3 bases: TGCAGCGTTGGCGGCCTAGCGAGGTACAATGAGCAGTTCTTC.

This clonotype was detected a few times. The chain links TRBV12-3 or TRBV12-4 to TRBJ2-7, with TRBD1 identical over 10 bases. The CDR3 is made up of 16 amino acids. The V segment lost 5 bases and the J segment 2 bases; nucleotides outside the gene matches: 9. The CDR3 nucleotides read TGTGCCAGCAGTCACACCCCGGGACAGGGGCCCTACGAGCAGTACTTC. It encodes CASSHTPGQGPYEQYF.

This clonotype was counted between two and nine times. The gene calls are TRBV20-1 and TRBJ2-7, with D perhaps TRBD2 (5 bases). Germline CDR1 and CDR2: DFQATT and SNEGSKA (reference sequence). This CDR3 is 12 amino acids long. V gave up 3 bases and J gave up 6 bases, with 12 bases separating them. CDR3 sequence: CSASPDLLEQYF. CDR3 nucleotides: TGCAGTGCTAGCCCGGACTTGCTCGAGCAGTACTTC.

This clonotype was seen only a few times. This chain connects TRBV24-1 to TRBJ2-3; the D call may be TRBD1 or TRBD2 (5 bases each). Deletions cut 4 bases from V and 2 bases from J, with 21 bases between. CDR3 length: 18 amino acids. CDR1 KGHDR and CDR2 SFDVKD come from the germline V gene. The CDR3 nucleotides are TGTGCCACCAGTGACCCGACGCCTCTTGAGGGACCCACAGATACGCAGTATTTT. As protein: CATSDPTPLEGPTDTQYF.

This clonotype has ten or more counts. The V and J genes are TRBV12-3 or TRBV12-4 and TRBJ2-1; D is possibly TRBD1 (5 bases). V gave up 2 bases and J gave up 6 bases, with 11 bases separating them. This CDR3 spans 14 amino acids. The CDR3 reads CASSLSGQGNEQFF. CDR3 bases: TGTGCCAGCAGTTTATCCGGCCAGGGCAATGAGCAGTTCTTC.

This clonotype was observed many times. The chain joins TRBV7-2 to TRBJ2-7; no firm D call. CDR3 length equals 14 residues. V was pared by 1 base and J by 0 bases, with 7 bases between. Germline V lookup: CDR1 SGHTA, CDR2 FQGNSA. CDR3 sequence reads: CASSLEQSSYEQYF. CDR3 nucleotides: TGTGCCAGCAGCTTAGAACAGAGCTCCTACGAGCAGTACTTC.

The chain links TRBV7-9 to TRBJ1-1; a possible D gene is TRBD1 (6 bases). The length of the CDR3 is 12 residues. Germline assignment: CDR1 SEHNR and CDR2 FQNEAQ (reference sequence). Trimming stripped 5 bases from V and 7 bases from J, with 11 bases between. The CDR3 DNA follows: TGTGCCAGCAGCCACGACAGGAATGAAGCTTTCTTT. This translates into CASSHDRNEAFF.

The V call is TRBV15, the J call TRBJ2-3; a weak D match, TRBD1 (5 bases). V dropped 0 bases and J dropped 4 bases, with 14 bases sitting between them. CDR1 is LNHNV, CDR2 YYDKDF, per germline (reference sequence). The CDR3 runs to 16 residues. The CDR3 region is CATSRERQSAPDTQYF. CDR3 coding DNA: TGTGCCACCAGCAGAGAACGACAGTCTGCCCCAGATACGCAGTATTTT.

The genes are TRBV5-1 and TRBJ1-5; no definite D call. Trimming took off 0 bases at V and 4 bases at J, with 11 bases between the two ends. Germline CDR1 is SGHRS and CDR2 is YFSETQ. The CDR3 loop spans 15 amino acids. CDR3 residues: CASSLDSNRNQPQHF. CDR3 DNA: TGCGCCAGCAGCTTGGACAGCAACCGTAATCAGCCCCAGCATTTT.

The chain carries TRBV6-5 and TRBJ2-1; 7 bases agree with TRBD2. The CDR3 totals 17 residues. V lost 4 bases, J lost 0 bases, and 9 bases stayed unmatched. The germline V gene encodes CDR1 MNHEY and CDR2 SVGAGI. The DNA for the CDR3 is TGTGCCAGCAGTTGGGAGCTGGGGGGGAGCTCCTACAATGAGCAGTTCTTC. Its translation: CASSWELGGSSYNEQFF.